Here is one TCR beta chain with its context. The CDR3 runs 15 residues. Trimming took off 5 bases at V and 1 base at J, with 14 bases between the two ends. In germline, CDR1 is WNHNN, CDR2 SYGVQD (reference sequence). The data were obtained in a study of blood T cell repertoires in COVID-19. Study-wide context: Sources were T cells, B-cell-depleted T cells, or PBMCs; the material itself was cDNA or gDNA.

Original methodology: Reference gene primers were amplified, and this amplification served to estimate nucleated cell counts. Libraries were prepared by immunoSEQ multiplex PCR; TCRdb keeps only in-frame clonotypes and omits some of them. V and J calls and clone size are as listed in that table; D and trimming were resolved from the DNA. Here the sample spans fewer than 350,000 clones, roughly 85% being singletons. This clonotype was sampled from a human donor in a cohort sampled during active COVID-19. This chain connects TRBV10-1 to TRBJ1-1, with D tentatively TRBD1 (6 bases). Sequenced input: peripheral blood. The DNA for the CDR3 is TGCGCCAGCAGTTCCACAGGGAATGGGAACACTGAAGCTTTCTTT. Protein: CASSSTGNGNTEAFF.